Only a few counts were recorded for the clone carrying this T cell receptor beta chain. Profiling relied on immunoSEQ multiplex PCR, and the TCRdb table lists in-frame clones only, not all of them. The sample includes around 160,000 clones, roughly 84% of them seen just once. The record originates from a study of blood T cell repertoires in COVID-19. The germline CDR1 and CDR2 sequences are MNHEY and SMNVEV (reference sequence). CDR3 length: 20 amino acids. Between the trimmed V and J ends, which lost 0 bases and 1 base, there was a span of 19 bases. The sequenced sample was peripheral blood. The rearrangement uses TRBV27 and TRBJ1-6; no clear D. This TCR was recovered from a human donor in a cohort sampled during active COVID-19. The CDR3 DNA is TGTGCCAGCAGTTTATCAACCACCCGCGGGTTTAGGTCCTATAATTCACCCCTCCACTTT. This gives the protein CASSLSTTRGFRSYNSPLHF.